The 32 T cell receptor beta chains given below trace back to one sample, sequenced in a study of control samples from healthy donors and cancer patients. Some clones are missing from TCRdb's copy, which holds only in-frame ones; the method was immunoSEQ multiplex PCR. In the table there are around 22,000 clones, approximately 83% of which are singletons. Source material: PBMCs. The receptors come from a man in his 60s with head and neck cancer.

The chain combines TRBV2 with TRBJ2-7; TRBD1 agrees at 8 bases. Germline assignment: CDR1 SNHLY and CDR2 FYNNEI. V lost 5 bases and J lost 2; bases outside the gene matches: 8. The CDR3 is 15 amino acids. CDR3 DNA sequence: TGTGCCAGCAGTTCCGGACAGGGAAAGGCCTACGAGCAGTACTTC. Protein sequence: CASSSGQGKAYEQYF.

V is TRBV5-1 and J is TRBJ1-1; D not resolved. The V gene lost 5 bases and the J gene lost 3 bases, with 8 bases spanning the gap. The CDR3 loop spans 12 amino acids. The germline V gene has CDR1 SGHRS and CDR2 YFSETQ. The CDR3 bases are TGCGCCAGCAGGGGCGGGGACACTGAAGCTTTCTTT. Translating gives CASRGGDTEAFF.

Only one count was recorded for this clone. V gene TRBV12-3 or TRBV12-4 combines with J gene TRBJ1-1; D gene uncertain. The CDR3 runs to 13 residues. Trimming pared 3 bases from V and 1 base from J, leaving 6 bases between. The CDR3 sequence is CASSFGSNTEAFF. CDR3 bases: TGTGCCAGCAGTTTCGGTTCGAACACTGAAGCTTTCTTT.

The rearrangement links TRBV4-3 to TRBJ2-3; 10 bases are shared with TRBD1. CDR1 LGHNA and CDR2 YSLEER come from the germline V gene. The J segment lost 1 base and the V segment lost 4 bases, leaving 5 bases of the junction unmatched. The CDR3 runs to 16 residues. The chain's CDR3 is CASSPRQGAGTDTQYF. DNA of the CDR3: TGCGCCAGCAGCCCACGACAGGGGGCAGGCACAGATACGCAGTATTTT.

The chain is built from TRBV6-6 and TRBJ2-3; D remains unclear. The CDR3 totals 14 residues. V gave up 5 bases and J gave up 2 bases, with 11 bases separating them. Germline V gene lookup returns CDR1 MNHNY and CDR2 SVGAGI (reference sequence). This chain's CDR3 is CASSTPTSTDTQYF. The CDR3 coding sequence is TGTGCCAGCAGTACACCGACCTCCACAGATACGCAGTATTTT.

This chain uses TRBV28 with TRBJ1-1, with 10 bases aligning to TRBD1. The CDR3 consists of 13 residues. Germline CDR1 and CDR2: MDHEN and SYDVKM. V was pared by 7 bases and J by 4 bases, with 3 bases of the junction left unmatched. The CDR3: CASNRDRGTEAFF. CDR3 in DNA: TGTGCCAGCAATAGGGACAGGGGCACTGAAGCTTTCTTT.

On this clone: The sample has other DNA sequences that encode this CDR3 too. The chain recombines TRBV28 with TRBJ2-7; possibly TRBD1 or TRBD2 for D (5 bases each). CDR1 MDHEN and CDR2 SYDVKM come from the germline V gene. V shed 8 bases and J shed 4 bases, with 15 bases lying between them. The CDR3 has 13 residues. In DNA, the CDR3 is TGTGCCAGCTGGGTGGGGGTGGGATACGAGCAGTACTTC. Its translation is CASWVGVGYEQYF.

This clone was detected only once. The rearrangement joins TRBV15 to TRBJ2-7, with TRBD2 as a possible D gene (5 bases). Trimming took 0 bases from V and 6 from J, leaving 9 bases between them. Germline V CDR1 and CDR2: LNHNV, YYDKDF (reference sequence). The CDR3 runs 13 residues. This CDR3 reads CATSRDGRGEQYF. In DNA form, the CDR3 reads TGTGCCACCAGCAGAGATGGACGGGGCGAGCAGTACTTC.

This chain links TRBV6-2 or TRBV6-3 with TRBJ1-5, with TRBD1 matching 11 bases. This CDR3 spans 18 amino acids. From germline, CDR1 is MNHEY and CDR2 SVGEGT. V lost 2 bases, J lost 6 bases, and 12 bases stayed unmatched. The CDR3 DNA reads TGTGCCAGCAGTTACGGGACAGGGGGTAGGTCAGGTACTCAGCCCCAGCATTTT. Encoded protein: CASSYGTGGRSGTQPQHF.

V gene TRBV11-3 combines with J gene TRBJ2-5; D could derive from TRBD1 or TRBD2 (6 bases each). CDR3 length: 15 residues. Per germline, CDR1 SGHNT and CDR2 YENEEA. V was shortened by 1 base and J by 5 bases, with 14 bases between the two germline ends. The CDR3 region has the DNA TGTGCCAGCAGCTTAGGTGTTGGGGGGCGCGAGACCCAGTACTTC. This sequence encodes CASSLGVGGRETQYF.

In its sample, this clone was seen a few times. The chain couples TRBV3-1 (or the pseudogene TRBV3-2) to TRBJ1-2; the D is unclear. The CDR3 has 12 amino acids. V lost 1 base and J lost 4, with 4 bases in between. From germline, CDR1 is LGHDT and CDR2 YNNKEL (reference sequence). The CDR3 protein is CASSQGTYGYTF. DNA for the CDR3: TGTGCCAGCAGCCAAGGAACCTATGGCTACACCTTC.

The V call is TRBV5-1, the J call TRBJ2-1; TRBD2 aligns across 10 bases. Germline CDR1 is SGHRS and CDR2 is YFSETQ. J was trimmed by 10 bases and V by 0 bases; bases with no gene match: 13. The CDR3 is 17 amino acids. CDR3 in amino acids: CASSLEVGSGRRDEQFF. CDR3 coding DNA: TGCGCCAGCAGCTTGGAAGTTGGTAGCGGGAGGAGGGACGAGCAGTTCTTC.

This clone was recorded only once. The CDR3, as DNA: TGTGCCAGCAGTCGTGTAGCGGGAGGAGGCACAGATACGCAGTATTTT. It codes for CASSRVAGGGTDTQYF. V gene TRBV27 combines with J gene TRBJ2-3, with TRBD2 matching 10 bases. Germline V lookup: CDR1 MNHEY, CDR2 SMNVEV (reference sequence). The V gene end was trimmed by 5 bases and the J gene end by 1 base; junction bases not matched to a gene: 6. The CDR3 has 16 residues.

The V gene is TRBV29-1, the J gene TRBJ2-2, with D maybe TRBD1 (6 bases). This CDR3 comprises 13 residues. Germline V gene data show CDR1 as SQVTM and CDR2 as ANQGSEA. The V end was cut by 1 base, the J end by 9 bases, with 12 bases between. The CDR3 bases are TGCAGCGTTGAAGGGGGGCGGCAGAGGGAGCTGTTTTTT. Translating it yields CSVEGGRQRELFF.

The V gene is TRBV12-5, the J gene TRBJ2-7, with D perhaps matching TRBD2 (6 bases). Germline V lookup: CDR1 LGHNT, CDR2 FRNRAP. Between the trimmed V and J ends, which lost 0 bases and 2 bases, there was a span of 14 bases. The CDR3 totals 16 residues. The CDR3 DNA reads TGTGCTAGTGGTTTGGTAAAACCTTGGGGGGCCTACGAGCAGTACTTC. This encodes CASGLVKPWGAYEQYF. The complete variable domain, with remaining parts taken from reference TRBV12-5 and TRBJ2-7, reads DARVTQTPRHKVTEMGQEVTMRCQPILGHNTVFWYRQTMMQGLELLAYFRNRAPLDDSGMPKDRFSAEMPDATLATLKIQPSEPRDSAVYFCASGLVKPWGAYEQYFGPGTRLTVT.

The J gene is TRBJ2-3, the V gene TRBV7-2; 9 bases map to TRBD2. Trimming at V came to 5 bases and at J to 0 bases, leaving 3 bases not matched to a gene. Germline values: CDR1 SGHTA, CDR2 FQGNSA. This CDR3 is 15 amino acids long. The CDR3 nucleotides read TGTGCCAGCAGCCCGACTAGCGGTAGCACAGATACGCAGTATTTT. Protein sequence: CASSPTSGSTDTQYF.

This clone turned up a few times. Here the CDR3 reads CASSPLEGVSYEQYF. The DNA for the CDR3 is TGTGCCAGTAGTCCTTTGGAGGGAGTCTCCTACGAGCAGTACTTC. This chain links TRBV19 with TRBJ2-7; D perhaps matches TRBD2 (6 bases). Germline V CDR1 and CDR2: LNHDA, SQIVND (reference sequence). This CDR3 contains 15 residues. Trimming cost V 5 bases and J 0 bases, with 14 bases left between them. Full variable domain (remainder filled in from reference TRBV19 and TRBJ2-7): DGGITQSPKYLFRKEGQNVTLSCEQNLNHDAMYWYRQDPGQGLRLIYYSQIVNDFQKGDIAEGYSVSREKKESFPLTVTSAQKNPTAFYLCASSPLEGVSYEQYFGPGTRLTVT.

This clone was found a few times. The chain combines TRBV6-5 with TRBJ2-7; D is possibly TRBD1 (5 bases). The CDR3 contains 14 residues. The germline gives CDR1 MNHEY, CDR2 SVGAGI. V dropped 2 bases and J dropped 4 bases, with 12 bases sitting between them. CDR3 amino acids: CASSYQQGQYEQYF. The CDR3 DNA reads TGTGCCAGCAGTTACCAGCAGGGTCAATACGAGCAGTACTTC.

The chain has TRBV7-9 and TRBJ2-3; TRBD2 is a possible D gene (5 bases). The CDR3 has 14 amino acids. CDR1 and CDR2 from the germline V gene are SEHNR and FQNEAQ (reference sequence). The V gene lost 5 bases and the J gene lost 4 bases, with 13 bases spanning the gap. CDR3 in DNA: TGTGCCAGCAGCGAAAGCGGTTACTCAGATACGCAGTATTTT. Translation: CASSESGYSDTQYF.

The chain employs TRBV19 and TRBJ1-2; TRBD1 is a possible D gene (5 bases). The CDR3 runs to 14 residues. CDR1 LNHDA and CDR2 SQIVND come from the germline V gene (reference sequence). Between the trimmed V and J ends, which lost 7 bases and 3 bases, there was a span of 15 bases. The CDR3 here is CASTERGSDYGYTF. The CDR3 DNA reads TGTGCCAGTACCGAAAGGGGTAGCGACTATGGCTACACCTTC. Variable domain in full (rest from reference TRBV19 and TRBJ1-2): DGGITQSPKYLFRKEGQNVTLSCEQNLNHDAMYWYRQDPGQGLRLIYYSQIVNDFQKGDIAEGYSVSREKKESFPLTVTSAQKNPTAFYLCASTERGSDYGYTFGSGTRLTVV.

The CDR3 DNA sequence: TGTGCCAGCAGCCCTGGAACTTACAATGAGCAGTTCTTC. This translates into CASSPGTYNEQFF. The V gene is TRBV3-1 (or the pseudogene TRBV3-2), the J gene TRBJ2-1, with no clear D. Deletions cut 4 bases from V and 4 bases from J, with 8 bases between. Germline V gene data show CDR1 as LGHDT and CDR2 as YNNKEL (reference sequence). The CDR3 has 13 amino acids.

The rearrangement joins TRBV5-1 to TRBJ1-1; 8 bases match TRBD1. Germline values: CDR1 SGHRS, CDR2 YFSETQ. The CDR3 runs 13 residues. V dropped 5 bases and J dropped 6; count of bases not matched to a gene: 6. The CDR3 loop reads CASSLDRGPEAFF. In nucleotides, the CDR3 is TGCGCCAGCAGTTTAGACAGGGGACCTGAAGCTTTCTTT.

The genes are TRBV12-3 or TRBV12-4 and TRBJ1-1; perhaps TRBD1 as D (5 bases). V shed 3 bases and J shed 6 bases, with 5 bases lying between them. CDR3 length: 11 amino acids. CDR3 region: CASSLGAEAFF. The DNA for the CDR3 is TGTGCCAGCAGTTTGGGGGCTGAAGCTTTCTTT.

CDR3 sequence: CASSFGPRDEAFF. The DNA for the CDR3 is TGTGCCAGCAGTTTTGGACCGCGGGATGAAGCTTTCTTT. The rearrangement uses TRBV6-5 and TRBJ1-1, with D unclear. Germline assignment: CDR1 MNHEY and CDR2 SVGAGI. The germline V and J ends were trimmed by 4 bases and 7 bases, with 13 bases remaining between them. The CDR3 totals 13 residues.

CDR3 DNA: TGTGCCAGCAGCCAAGATGGGCTAGTCATCGACATTCAGTACTTC. Translating gives CASSQDGLVIDIQYF. This sequence joins TRBV3-1 (or the pseudogene TRBV3-2) and TRBJ2-4; D not resolved. V was cut by 0 bases and J by 8 bases, with 14 bases left in between. CDR1 and CDR2 from the germline V gene are LGHDT and YNNKEL (reference sequence). CDR3 length: 15 residues.

The V gene is TRBV27, the J gene TRBJ1-2, with TRBD1 matching over 8 bases. This CDR3 has 17 amino acids. The germline V gene encodes CDR1 MNHEY and CDR2 SMNVEV (reference sequence). Unmatched junction bases numbered 12, after V lost 5 bases and J lost 1 base. The CDR3 nucleotides read TGTGCCAGCAGTCCCCAAAAGGACAGGGCGAGTAACTATGGCTACACCTTC. Residues: CASSPQKDRASNYGYTF.

V and J are TRBV5-1 and TRBJ1-5, with D uncertain. Trimming shortened V by 4 bases and J by 0 bases, and 11 bases separated the two germline ends. The CDR3 has 15 amino acids. CDR1 and CDR2 (germline): SGHRS, YFSETQ. DNA for the CDR3: TGCGCCAGCAGCCAGGACGGCAGTAGCAATCAGCCCCAGCATTTT. Its protein product is CASSQDGSSNQPQHF.

This clone was seen only a few times. The chain is built from TRBV10-3 and TRBJ2-2; 8 bases are shared with TRBD2. The CDR3 covers 15 residues. The V segment lost 3 bases and the J segment 6 bases; nucleotides outside the gene matches: 6. Germline V gene lookup returns CDR1 ENHRY and CDR2 SYGVKD. CDR3: CAISERREEAGELFF. In DNA, the CDR3 is TGTGCCATCAGTGAAAGGCGGGAGGAGGCCGGGGAGCTGTTTTTT.

This chain uses TRBV6-5 with TRBJ2-7; D is uncertain. Germline V gene sequence: CDR1 MNHEY, CDR2 SVGAGI. Trimming took 0 bases from V and 4 from J, leaving 7 bases between them. The CDR3 length is 13 residues. The CDR3 is CASSYSTSYEQYF. CDR3 in DNA: TGTGCCAGCAGTTACTCGACATCGTACGAGCAGTACTTC.

V is TRBV2 and J is TRBJ2-7; 16 bases fit TRBD2. Per germline, CDR1 SNHLY and CDR2 FYNNEI. After removal of 3 bases from V and 0 bases from J, the junction contained 5 bases not matched to a gene. The CDR3 covers 18 residues. The CDR3 reads CASSDWGLAGGGSYEQYF. The CDR3 DNA reads as TGTGCCAGCAGTGATTGGGGACTAGCGGGAGGGGGCTCCTACGAGCAGTACTTC.

This chain links TRBV5-1 with TRBJ2-1; no clear D gene. This CDR3 is 11 amino acids long. Trimming stripped 2 bases from V and 7 bases from J, with 4 bases between. Germline V CDR1 and CDR2: SGHRS, YFSETQ. CDR3 loop: CASSFGNEQFF. CDR3 sequence (DNA): TGCGCCAGCAGCTTCGGGAATGAGCAGTTCTTC.

This sequence joins TRBV6-4 and TRBJ1-1; 8 nucleotides line up with TRBD1. Germline V CDR1 and CDR2: MRHNA, SNTAGT. This CDR3 is built from 15 residues. V lost 4 bases to trimming and J lost 3 bases; unmatched junction nucleotides: 7. In nucleotides, the CDR3 is TGTGCCAGCAGTGCCGACAGGGGAGCGGACACTGAAGCTTTCTTT. Residues: CASSADRGADTEAFF.